Reported below is one TCR beta chain. The assay was immunoSEQ multiplex PCR, and TCRdb's table has in-frame clones only and misses some. This sample has 300,000 to 350,000 clones, with over 80% found just once. These data belong to a study of blood T cell repertoires in COVID-19. Per germline, CDR1 SGHNT and CDR2 YYREEE (reference sequence). The CDR3 length is 15 residues. The germline V and J ends were trimmed by 0 bases and 0 bases, with 9 bases remaining between them. V gene TRBV5-4 combines with J gene TRBJ1-1; no clear D. The clonotype comes from a man aged 25-40 years with COVID-19, enrolled during active disease. The sequenced sample consisted of peripheral blood. The CDR3 spells CASSLEAGMNTEAFF. The CDR3 DNA reads as TGTGCCAGCAGCTTGGAAGCGGGTATGAACACTGAAGCTTTCTTT.